Each of the 7 T cell receptor beta chains below was sequenced from the same sample in a study of neoadjuvant anti-PD-1 for oral cavity cancer (dated by TCRdb to the early 2020s). Library construction relied on the immunoSEQ multiplex PCR assay. This is the immuneACCESS table as TCRdb keeps it, with only in-frame sequences that have V and J called. A part of the clones is gone; compared with another copy, unresolved V genes explain less than half, and the rest is unexplained. This sample has fewer than 70,000 clones in its table, and 65% to 80% of those were observed once. The ten biggest clones cover approximately 2.8% of the sample. Explained via the paper, the time point label denotes: before neoadjuvant nivolumab. This specimen consisted of PBMCs, obtained before nivolumab (anti-PD-1) treatment. These receptors were taken from a person aged 40-85 years with oral cavity squamous cell carcinoma.

The rearrangement links TRBV30 to TRBJ2-6, with D possibly being TRBD1 or TRBD2 (5 bases each). Germline CDR1 is GTSNPN and CDR2 is SVGIG (reference sequence). The CDR3 is made up of 15 amino acids. V lost 2 bases and J lost 0, with 8 bases in between. Here the CDR3 DNA reads TGTGCCTGGAGTTCTGGGGGCTCTGGGGCCAACGTCCTGACTTTC. Protein product: CAWSSGGSGANVLTF.

This chain connects TRBV10-3 to TRBJ2-7; D not certain. The germline V and J ends were trimmed by 4 bases and 4 bases, with 11 bases remaining between them. There are 13 residues in the CDR3. Germline V gene lookup returns CDR1 ENHRY and CDR2 SYGVKD. CDR3 in DNA: TGTGCCATCAGTGTGGACCTAAGATACGAGCAGTACTTC. It yields the protein CAISVDLRYEQYF.

This chain joins TRBV7-2 and TRBJ1-1; D gene ambiguous. Germline loops: CDR1 SGHTA, CDR2 FQGNSA. The CDR3 extends over 13 amino acids. V was cut by 4 bases and J by 0 bases, with 6 bases left in between. CDR3 sequence: CASSSGLNTEAFF. CDR3 nucleotide sequence: TGTGCCAGCAGCTCAGGACTGAACACTGAAGCTTTCTTT. Together with reference TRBV7-2 and TRBJ1-1, the CDR3 gives the full variable domain: GAGVSQSPSNKVTEKGKDVELRCDPISGHTALYWYRQSLGQGLEFLIYFQGNSAPDKSGLPSDRFSAERTGGSVSTLTIQRTQQEDSAVYLCASSSGLNTEAFFGQGTRLTVV.

The chain recombines TRBV19 with TRBJ1-5, with 8 bases lining up with TRBD1. CDR3 length equals 14 residues. The V gene end was trimmed by 6 bases and the J gene end by 4 bases; junction bases not matched to a gene: 5. Germline CDR1 and CDR2: LNHDA and SQIVND (reference sequence). In nucleotides, the CDR3 is TGTGCCAGTAGCGACAGGGGTGGTAATCAGCCCCAGCATTTT. Translated: CASSDRGGNQPQHF.

The table lists this clone with a few counts. This chain connects TRBV29-1 to TRBJ2-5, with 7 bases fitting TRBD2. J was trimmed by 4 bases and V by 8 bases; bases with no gene match: 7. CDR1 is SQVTM, CDR2 ANQGSEA, per germline. CDR3 length: 12 residues. The CDR3 reads CSLRDYGETQYF. The CDR3 nucleotides are TGCAGCCTCAGGGACTATGGAGAGACCCAGTACTTC.

This chain connects TRBV27 to TRBJ1-6; D is unresolved. The V and J ends lost 6 bases and 9 bases respectively, with 12 bases between them. The germline V gene encodes CDR1 MNHEY and CDR2 SMNVEV (reference sequence). CDR3 length: 13 amino acids. The CDR3 spells CASSPKSTSPLHF. The CDR3, as DNA: TGTGCCAGCAGCCCAAAGTCCACTTCACCCCTCCACTTT.

This sequence joins TRBV6-1 and TRBJ2-1, with 10 positions matching TRBD2. Germline CDR1 is MNHNS and CDR2 is SASEGT. The V segment lost 2 bases and the J segment 6 bases; nucleotides outside the gene matches: 7. CDR3 length: 16 amino acids. CDR3 in DNA: TGTGCCAGCAGTGAAATCCCGGGACTAGCGACCAATGAGCAGTTCTTC. Translating gives CASSEIPGLATNEQFF.